One sample yielded the 32 T cell receptor beta chains listed below, sequenced in a study of tumor-infiltrating lymphocytes in oesophageal squamous cell carcinoma. MiXCR, run by TCRdb on the PCR reads, gives a single entry per CDR3 protein. The sample carries roughly 10,000 distinct CDR3 sequences, approximately 59% recorded once. Source material: esophageal tumor tissue. The origin of the receptors is a female donor with esophageal squamous cell carcinoma.

This clonotype was detected only once. The chain joins TRBV6-1 to TRBJ2-5; D may be TRBD1 (6 bases). The better agreement between TRBJ2-1 and the DNA end casts doubt on the J call. Germline loops: CDR1 MNHNS, CDR2 SASEGT. The CDR3 contains 14 residues. The CDR3 protein is CASTLRGFWNEQFF. As DNA, the CDR3 is TGTGCCAGCACCCTTAGGGGGTTCTGGAATGAGCAGTTCTTC.

This clonotype was seen a few times. The rearrangement links TRBV7-9 to TRBJ2-1; 8 bases line up with TRBD2. The J call may be wrong; the DNA end is better matched by TRBJ2-5. The CDR3 extends over 16 amino acids. Germline lookup yields CDR1 SEHNR and CDR2 FQNEAQ (reference sequence). CDR3 amino acids: CASSLPLTSGGETQYF. CDR3 nucleotides: TGTGCCAGCAGCTTACCACTAACTAGCGGTGGGGAGACCCAGTACTTC.

The rearrangement links TRBV5-1 to TRBJ2-6; D gene unclear. This CDR3 has 15 amino acids. The V end was cut by 5 bases, the J end by 0 bases, with 9 bases between. CDR1 and CDR2 (germline): SGHRS, YFSETQ. As DNA, the CDR3 is TGCGCCAGCAGAACTCAGTTCTCTGGGGCCAACGTCCTGACTTTC. Translating it yields CASRTQFSGANVLTF.

Notes on this clonotype: Without the conserved terminal phenylalanine or tryptophan, this CDR3 likely stems from a read error. The DNA is left out, because the CDR3 cannot be placed on it with certainty; the CDR3 is given as TCRdb lists it. V gene TRBV6-1 combines with J gene TRBJ2-7; TRBD2 is the table's D call, not checked against the DNA. Germline CDR1 and CDR2: MNHNS and SASEGT. The CDR3 is made up of 15 amino acids, end residues included. The CDR3 loop reads CASSLAANYGYTFGS.

At least ten counts were recorded for this clonotype. The rearrangement links TRBV6-6 to TRBJ2-1; D is ambiguous. Germline V gene lookup returns CDR1 MNHNY and CDR2 SVGAGI (reference sequence). The length of the CDR3 is 12 residues. V lost 2 bases and J 10 bases, leaving 9 bases between the germline ends. This CDR3 reads CASSYPGREQFF. The CDR3 DNA reads TGTGCCAGCAGTTACCCCGGACGCGAGCAGTTCTTC.

The rearrangement uses TRBV7-8 and TRBJ2-7; the D is unclear. Matching the DNA end better, TRBJ2-1 makes the J call doubtful. Germline assignment: CDR1 SGHVS and CDR2 FQNEAQ. This CDR3 comprises 13 residues. This CDR3 is CASSFSQNNEQFF. The CDR3 coding sequence is TGTGCCAGCAGCTTTTCACAGAACAATGAGCAGTTCTTC.

About this clonotype itself: One end of the junction fails to match germline, which may point to a read error. This chain joins TRBV28 and TRBJ1-1, with 7 bases matching TRBD1. The CDR3 has 14 amino acids. Germline V gene data show CDR1 as MDHEN and CDR2 as SYDVKM. CDR3: CASRLLTGYSEAFF. In DNA, the CDR3 is TGTGCCAGCAGATTATTGACAGGGTACTCTGAAGCTTTCTTT. The whole variable domain, remainder taken from reference TRBV28 and TRBJ1-1, is DVKVTQSSRYLVKRTGEKVFLECVQDMDHENMFWYRQDPGLGLRLIYFSYDVKMKEKGDIPEGYSVSREKKERFSLILESASTNQTSMYLCASRLLTGYSEAFFGQGTRLTVV.

The rearrangement joins TRBV5-1 to TRBJ1-6; no firm D call. The CDR3 contains 14 residues. Trimming cost V 4 bases and J 7 bases, with 12 bases left between them. Germline CDR1 SGHRS, CDR2 YFSETQ. CDR3 coding DNA: TGCGCCAGCAGCCGACAATCAGGCAATTCACCCCTCCACTTT. It specifies CASSRQSGNSPLHF.

Notes on this clonotype: Here the CDR3 omits its conserved ending phenylalanine or tryptophan, so a read error is the likely source. The DNA is omitted, as the CDR3 cannot be located on it reliably, and the CDR3 follows TCRdb's listing. The J gene is TRBJ2-3, the V gene TRBV7-3; the table's TRBD1 call for D was not verified on the DNA. The germline CDR1 and CDR2 sequences are SGHTA and FQGTGA. The CDR3 is 15 amino acids in total, end residues counted. The CDR3 loop reads CASSVDREREQFFGP.

A remark on this clonotype: The junction shows a germline mismatch at one end, possibly a read error. The V call is TRBV6-6, the J call TRBJ2-1; tentative D call: TRBD2 (7 bases). The CDR3 consists of 14 residues. The V gene's germline CDR1 is MNHNY and CDR2 SVGAGI (reference sequence). Here the CDR3 reads CASSYGGAQSPLHF. CDR3 DNA: TGTGCCAGCAGTTACGGGGGGGCTCAGTCACCCCTCCACTTC.

This chain connects TRBV7-9 to TRBJ2-2, with 10 bases that match TRBD1. The CDR3 has 16 amino acids. Germline values: CDR1 SEHNR, CDR2 FQNEAQ (reference sequence). V dropped 5 bases and J dropped 7; count of bases not matched to a gene: 10. The CDR3 reads CASSPTGTGALGELFF. The CDR3 region has the DNA TGTGCCAGCAGCCCGACCGGGACAGGGGCCCTCGGGGAGCTGTTTTTT.

In its sample, this clonotype ranks as medium-sized (0.01 to 0.1%). This chain's CDR3 is CASSSTFKDGTGGGDEQYF. CDR3 in DNA: TGTGCCAGCAGTTCCACTTTCAAAGACGGGACAGGGGGTGGCGACGAGCAGTACTTC. The V call is TRBV28, the J call TRBJ2-7, with 11 bases matching TRBD1. V lost 4 bases to trimming and J lost 5 bases; unmatched junction nucleotides: 19. In germline, CDR1 is MDHEN, CDR2 SYDVKM. This CDR3 spans 19 amino acids.

The sample holds many counts of this clonotype. The J gene is TRBJ2-3, the V gene TRBV6-1; the match to TRBD2 covers 13 bases. CDR3 length: 15 residues. CDR1 is MNHNS and CDR2 is SASEGT in the germline V gene. V dropped 5 bases and J dropped 6; count of bases not matched to a gene: 5. CDR3 in DNA: TGTGCCAGCAGTTTTGGACTAGCGGGAGTGGATACGCAGTATTTT. This translates into CASSFGLAGVDTQYF.

The chain has TRBV7-1 and TRBJ2-6, with D perhaps TRBD2 (6 bases). TRBV7-1 is recorded as an ORF, its role being uncertain. V lost 6 bases, J lost 3 bases, and 18 bases lay in between. CDR3 length equals 17 residues. The CDR3 protein is CASRPPLTSSGANVLTF. The DNA of the CDR3 is TGTGCCAGCAGGCCACCCCTGACTAGTAGTGGGGCCAACGTCCTGACTTTC.

J is TRBJ2-1 and V is TRBV7-2; 7 nucleotides line up with TRBD2. This CDR3 is built from 16 residues. With 2 bases clipped from V and 8 bases from J, the junction kept 12 bases outside the gene matches. Germline assignment: CDR1 SGHTA and CDR2 FQGNSA. This CDR3 is CASSLTGAGAGYEQFF. DNA for the CDR3: TGTGCCAGCAGCTTAACCGGCGCGGGAGCGGGCTATGAGCAGTTCTTC.

This clonotype ranks as medium-sized. This may come from a read error, since a much larger clone is one base off. V usage is TRBV27 and J usage is TRBJ2-1; D remains ambiguous. The DNA end lines up better with TRBJ2-7; the J call may be wrong. This CDR3 spans 16 amino acids. CDR1 MNHEY and CDR2 SMNVEV come from the germline V gene (reference sequence). The DNA for the CDR3 is TGTGCCAGCAGTTTACGGGCCTCGCGCTCCTACAATGAGCAGTACTTC. Protein product: CASSLRASRSYNEQYF.

J is TRBJ2-4 and V is TRBV7-9, with D perhaps matching TRBD1 or TRBD2 (6 bases each). In germline, CDR1 is SEHNR, CDR2 FQNEAQ (reference sequence). V was trimmed by 1 base and J by 0 bases, leaving 22 bases between them. The CDR3 loop spans 20 amino acids. This CDR3 reads CASSLETGADYIIAKNIQYF. The CDR3, as DNA: TGTGCCAGCAGCTTAGAAACGGGGGCGGACTATATAATAGCCAAAAACATTCAGTACTTC.

This clonotype was counted many times. This chain connects TRBV19 to TRBJ1-6; D unresolved. The V and J ends lost 3 bases and 0 bases respectively, with 9 bases between them. This CDR3 comprises 16 residues. Germline CDR1 is LNHDA and CDR2 is SQIVND (reference sequence). CDR3 DNA: TGTGCCAGTAGTATGATGGCGAGCTCCTATAATTCACCCCTCCACTTT. Its protein is CASSMMASSYNSPLHF.

The V gene is TRBV6-1, the J gene TRBJ2-1; D unresolved. The end of the DNA fits TRBJ2-7 better, so the J call may be wrong. This CDR3 contains 12 residues. CDR1 and CDR2 from the germline V gene are MNHNS and SASEGT. The CDR3 reads CASSIRPYEQYF. CDR3 coding DNA: TGTGCCAGCAGTATACGGCCTTACGAGCAGTACTTC.

About this clonotype itself: This may arise from a read error, as a much more abundant clone is one base away. This chain connects TRBV7-6 to TRBJ2-1; the D is unclear. Deletions cut 5 bases from V and 10 bases from J, with 9 bases between. The CDR3 length is 11 residues. Germline lookup yields CDR1 SGHVS and CDR2 FNYEAQ. CDR3 sequence (DNA): TGTGCCAGCAGCCCCGGTGGCGAGCAGTTCTTC. Translation gives CASSPGGEQFF.

The table lists this clonotype with a few counts. The rearrangement links TRBV7-2 to TRBJ2-5; 8 positions agree with TRBD2. The CDR3 contains 16 residues. The J segment lost 2 bases and the V segment lost 0 bases, leaving 5 bases of the junction unmatched. The V gene's germline CDR1 is SGHTA and CDR2 FQGNSA. In DNA form, the CDR3 reads TGTGCCAGCAGCTTAGCGAGCGGGAGATTGCAAGAGACCCAGTACTTC. Translating it yields CASSLASGRLQETQYF.

This clonotype was seen only a few times. The chain combines TRBV7-6 with TRBJ2-6; 8 bases line up with TRBD2. V gave up 5 bases and J gave up 0 bases; unmatched junction bases: 6. Germline V gene data show CDR1 as SGHVS and CDR2 as FNYEAQ. The CDR3 loop spans 17 amino acids. CDR3 residues: CASSTGTRTSGANVLTF. The CDR3 bases are TGTGCCAGCAGCACCGGGACTAGAACCTCTGGGGCCAACGTCCTGACTTTC.

The chain uses TRBV7-6 and TRBJ2-5; D gene uncertain. The DNA end lines up better with TRBJ2-1; the J call may be wrong. CDR3 length equals 15 residues. The germline CDR1 and CDR2 sequences are SGHVS and FNYEAQ. The CDR3 loop is CASGTRAPRDNEQFF. The CDR3 DNA follows: TGTGCCAGCGGAACGAGAGCACCCCGGGACAATGAGCAGTTCTTC.

The chain links TRBV7-9 to TRBJ2-1, with D unresolved. The CDR3 has 13 residues. The V end was cut by 7 bases, the J end by 10 bases, with 17 bases between. Germline CDR1 reads SEHNR; CDR2 reads FQNEAQ (reference sequence). For the CDR3, the DNA is TGTGCCAGCACCGGGTCCCAATCCGGGGAGCAGTTCTTC. Translated: CASTGSQSGEQFF.

The chain has TRBV7-6 and TRBJ2-7, with D tentatively TRBD1 (5 bases). Trimming cost V 3 bases and J 0 bases, with 9 bases left between them. Germline-derived CDR1 and CDR2 are SGHVS and FNYEAQ. This CDR3 has 14 amino acids. CDR3 DNA: TGTGCCAGCAGCTTGACAGCTAACTCCTACGAGCAGTACTTC. This translates into CASSLTANSYEQYF.

Many counts were recorded for this clonotype. This chain uses TRBV28 with TRBJ2-3, with 12 bases matching TRBD2. V shed 8 bases, J shed 6 bases, and the junction held 3 bases outside the gene matches. Germline loops: CDR1 MDHEN, CDR2 SYDVKM. This CDR3 is built from 13 residues. The chain's CDR3 is CASGLAGRDTQYF. The CDR3 DNA reads TGTGCCAGCGGACTAGCGGGACGGGATACGCAGTATTTT. Together with reference TRBV28 and TRBJ2-3, the CDR3 gives the full variable domain: DVKVTQSSRYLVKRTGEKVFLECVQDMDHENMFWYRQDPGLGLRLIYFSYDVKMKEKGDIPEGYSVSREKKERFSLILESASTNQTSMYLCASGLAGRDTQYFGPGTRLTVL.

This sequence joins TRBV7-2 and TRBJ2-6; TRBD2 matches 10 bases. The J call is uncertain, as TRBJ2-1 better fits the DNA end. The CDR3 has 15 residues. Per germline, CDR1 SGHTA and CDR2 FQGNSA. CDR3 DNA sequence: TGTGCCAGCAGCCCTAGCGGGGGTTCCTACAATGAGCAGTTCTTC. Encoded protein: CASSPSGGSYNEQFF.

This chain links TRBV6-8 with TRBJ1-1; 9 positions agree with TRBD1. Germline lookup yields CDR1 MNHGY and CDR2 SAAAGT. The CDR3 covers 15 residues. Trimming took 7 bases from V and 2 from J; bases not matched to a gene: 8. CDR3 sequence (DNA): TGTGCCAGCACCAAGAGGACAGGGGTCAACACTGAAGCTTTCTTT. It is translated as CASTKRTGVNTEAFF.

Turning to this clonotype: Germline is not matched at one junction end, which may reflect a read error. The chain uses TRBV10-3 and TRBJ2-1, with TRBD2 matching over 8 bases. The CDR3 covers 18 residues. Germline CDR1 is ENHRY and CDR2 is SYGVKD. The CDR3 sequence: CATSWRMSSGTSYNEQFF. The DNA of the CDR3 is TGTGCCACCAGTTGGCGTATGAGTAGCGGGACGTCCTACAATGAGCAGTTCTTC.

This clonotype is large (0.1 to 1%) within its sample. J is TRBJ2-7 and V is TRBV7-2; D is possibly TRBD1 or TRBD2 (5 bases each). The CDR3 runs to 14 residues. The V end lost 2 bases, the J end lost 7 bases, and 15 bases lay between the germline ends. The germline V gene encodes CDR1 SGHTA and CDR2 FQGNSA. CDR3 sequence (DNA): TGTGCCAGCAGCTTACTAGCCTCTGAGGGGGAGCAGTACTTC. This codes for CASSLLASEGEQYF.

This clonotype was recorded at least ten times. This chain links TRBV19 with TRBJ2-7, with a tentative D call TRBD1 (7 bases). Looked up from germline, CDR1 is LNHDA and CDR2 is SQIVND (reference sequence). V lost 3 bases, J lost 2 bases, and 14 bases lay in between. The CDR3 covers 15 residues. As DNA, the CDR3 is TGTGCCAGTAGTATCTCCGGCAGGGGGGCCTACGAGCAGTACTTC. The encoded protein is CASSISGRGAYEQYF.

In this sample, this clonotype turned up many times. This rearrangement joins TRBV6-1 to TRBJ1-1; D is unclear. The V end was cut by 6 bases, the J end by 2 bases, with 13 bases between. The CDR3 length is 14 residues. The germline V gene has CDR1 MNHNS and CDR2 SASEGT. The CDR3 sequence is CASSERGYNTEAFF. CDR3 in DNA: TGTGCCAGCAGCGAACGGGGTTATAACACTGAAGCTTTCTTT.